The clone carrying this TCR beta chain occurred a few times. Its target is not known. TCRdb called the RT-PCR reads again in MiXCR, with one record for every CDR3 protein. The table lists 650,000 to 850,000 distinct CDR3 sequences, approximately 14% of them singletons. The data were taken from a study of response to subunit inactivated influenza vaccine. General study points: T cells newly recruited by each seasonal influenza vaccination are few, the authors suggested.

Germline V gene lookup returns CDR1 DFQATT and CDR2 SNEGSKA (reference sequence). This CDR3 contains 15 residues. V was cut by 4 bases and J by 0 bases, with 16 bases left in between. Sequences were derived from PBMCs from blood, sampled about 14 days before vaccination. The V and J genes are TRBV20-1 and TRBJ2-7; no firm D call. The TCR originated in a man in his fifties who received an inactivated influenza vaccine. The CDR3, as DNA: TGCAGTGCTACCTCTTACATGGAAGGCTCCTACGAGCAGTACTTC. This sequence encodes CSATSYMEGSYEQYF.